Listed below are T cell receptor beta chains from one sample, sequenced in a study of synovial regulatory T cells in juvenile arthritis. Only in-frame clones appear in the TCRdb table, and some are missing; sequencing was by immunoSEQ multiplex PCR. This sample's table has about 10,000 clones. Sequences were obtained from Treg cells from blood. The receptors were sampled from a donor younger than 35 with juvenile idiopathic arthritis. Both conserved end residues are part of each CDR3. Not every row has a clone size; where given, it reads once, few, many or a size class.

j_call clone_size v_call cdr3_aa
TRBJ2-7 . TRBV9 CASSPGTFSYEQYF
TRBJ2-3 . TRBV28 CASSLGQGWELSTDTQYF
TRBJ2-7 . TRBV6-6 CASSSPWDSQVREQYF
TRBJ1-5 medium-sized TRBV28 CASSFAGLSNQPQHF
TRBJ2-2 . TRBV7-3 CASSPQQGTGELFF
TRBJ2-1 . TRBV28 CASSLGGSSYNEQFF
TRBJ1-2 . TRBV6-5 CASSYEGGNGGYTF
TRBJ2-2 . TRBV7-2 CASSWGLAASRTGELFF
TRBJ2-7 . TRBV20-1 CSARRIYEQYF
TRBJ2-7 . TRBV15 CATSPEGGTYEQYF
TRBJ1-5 . TRBV19 CASSIVRVTNQPQHF
TRBJ2-7 . TRBV5-1 CASSGARQGRNEQYF
TRBJ2-1 . TRBV6-1 CASSRQFNEQFF
TRBJ2-7 . TRBV5-4 CASSWGGGGLGEQYF
TRBJ1-2 . TRBV5-1 CASSLTRADYGYTF
TRBJ1-2 . TRBV28 CASSLLPRETGRDYGYTF
TRBJ2-1 . TRBV29-1 CSVGWGAEFF
TRBJ1-1 . TRBV5-1 CASSGGNEAFF
TRBJ1-6 . TRBV6-4 CAGLTDNSPLHF
TRBJ2-3 . TRBV28 CASSLLGLYTQYF
TRBJ2-7 . TRBV29-1 CSVGRTYEQYF
TRBJ2-1 . TRBV28 CASSSPGQGDEQFF
TRBJ2-7 . TRBV10-3 CAISEYSGYEQYF
TRBJ1-5 . TRBV7-9 CASSFGTYSNQPQHF
TRBJ2-5 . TRBV7-9 CASSLVTRETQYF
TRBJ1-4 . TRBV7-2 CASSPVPGPEGKLFF
TRBJ2-7 . TRBV19 CASSTLGAYEQYF
TRBJ1-2 . TRBV29-1 CSVDRGARNGYTF
TRBJ2-1 . TRBV19 CASSLRDATYNEQFF
TRBJ2-7 . TRBV5-8 CASSLVGGRNYEQYF
TRBJ2-7 . TRBV4-1 CASSQGVGASSYEQYF
TRBJ2-7 . TRBV10-3 CAISEQDSSAYEQYF
TRBJ2-2 . TRBV9 CASSVAGVGTGELFF